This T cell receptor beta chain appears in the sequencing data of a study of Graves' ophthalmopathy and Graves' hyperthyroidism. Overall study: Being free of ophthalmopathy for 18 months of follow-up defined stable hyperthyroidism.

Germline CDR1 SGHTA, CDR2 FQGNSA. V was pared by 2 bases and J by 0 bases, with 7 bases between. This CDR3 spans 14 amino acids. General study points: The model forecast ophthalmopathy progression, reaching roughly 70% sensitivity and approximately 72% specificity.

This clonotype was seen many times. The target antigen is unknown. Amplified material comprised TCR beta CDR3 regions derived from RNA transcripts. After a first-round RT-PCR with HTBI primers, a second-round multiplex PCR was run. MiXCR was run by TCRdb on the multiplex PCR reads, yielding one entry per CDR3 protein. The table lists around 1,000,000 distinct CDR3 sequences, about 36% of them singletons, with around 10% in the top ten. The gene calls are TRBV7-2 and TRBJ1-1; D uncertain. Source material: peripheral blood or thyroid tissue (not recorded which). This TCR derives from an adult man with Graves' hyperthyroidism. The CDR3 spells CASSLMEMNTEAFF. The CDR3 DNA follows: TGTGCCAGCAGCTTAATGGAGATGAACACTGAAGCTTTCTTT.